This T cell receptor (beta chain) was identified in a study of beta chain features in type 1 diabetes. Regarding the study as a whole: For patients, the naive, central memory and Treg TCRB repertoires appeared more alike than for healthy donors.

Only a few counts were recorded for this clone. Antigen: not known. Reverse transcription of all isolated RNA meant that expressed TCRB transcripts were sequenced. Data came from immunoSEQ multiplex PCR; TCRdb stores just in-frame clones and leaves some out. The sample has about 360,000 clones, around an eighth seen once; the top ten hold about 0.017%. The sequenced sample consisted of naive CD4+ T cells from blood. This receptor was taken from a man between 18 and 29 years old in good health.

The CDR3 loop is CASSDPSGSRGETQYF. The CDR3 coding sequence is TGTGCCAGTAGTGATCCTAGCGGGAGTCGGGGGGAGACCCAGTACTTC. This rearrangement joins TRBV19 to TRBJ2-5; 10 nucleotides align to TRBD2. V shed 5 bases, J shed 5 bases, and the junction held 11 bases outside the gene matches. The CDR3 sequence is 16 residues long. Germline lookup yields CDR1 LNHDA and CDR2 SQIVND (reference sequence).